Below, 9 T cell receptor beta chains from the same sample are listed, as sequenced in a study of response to subunit inactivated influenza vaccine. TCRdb re-called the RT-PCR reads with MiXCR, one entry per CDR3 protein. The data show about 520,000 distinct CDR3 sequences, approximately 11% seen once. Source: PBMCs from blood, taken 45 days after vaccination. These receptors were collected from a man aged 50-59 years who received an inactivated influenza vaccine.

This clonotype occurred a few times. The CDR3 sequence is CASSLGGGKLNEQFF. Written as DNA, the CDR3 is TGCGCCAGCAGCTTGGGAGGGGGCAAGTTGAATGAGCAGTTCTTC. The chain is built from TRBV5-1 and TRBJ2-1, with TRBD1 identical over 7 bases. In germline, CDR1 is SGHRS, CDR2 YFSETQ. The CDR3 has 15 residues. The J segment lost 7 bases and the V segment lost 0 bases, leaving 7 bases of the junction unmatched.

This clonotype was seen only a few times. The J gene is TRBJ2-6, the V gene TRBV7-3, with D hard to call. The germline gives CDR1 SGHTA, CDR2 FQGTGA. This CDR3 has 16 amino acids. V was pared by 3 bases and J by 4 bases, with 13 bases between. In DNA, the CDR3 is TGTGCCAGCAGCTTCAGCCCTGCAGTCGGGGCCAACGTCCTGACTTTC. Its translation: CASSFSPAVGANVLTF.

V is TRBV30 and J is TRBJ2-7; TRBD1 might be the D (5 bases). The CDR3 sequence is 15 residues long. Germline V gene sequence: CDR1 GTSNPN, CDR2 SVGIG (reference sequence). With 8 bases removed from V and 5 bases from J, the gap between germline ends came to 25 bases. CDR3 bases: TGTGCCAGGGGTCGCGGTGATGGACCCCCCGACGAGCAGTACTTC. This codes for CARGRGDGPPDEQYF.

This clonotype turned up a few times. The chain employs TRBV7-2 and TRBJ2-5; D tentatively reads TRBD1 or TRBD2 (5 bases each). The V gene's germline CDR1 is SGHTA and CDR2 FQGNSA. Deletions cut 5 bases from V and 3 bases from J, with 13 bases between. The length of the CDR3 is 14 residues. DNA for the CDR3: TGTGCCAGCAGCCAGGGACGGACCAAAGAGACCCAGTACTTC. This codes for CASSQGRTKETQYF.

This clonotype was recorded at least ten times. The chain employs TRBV20-1 and TRBJ1-6, with a possible D match to TRBD1 (6 bases). V lost 6 bases and J lost 8, with 17 bases in between. Germline V gives CDR1 DFQATT, CDR2 SNEGSKA (reference sequence). The CDR3 totals 14 residues. CDR3: CSASPGQVYSPLHF. CDR3 coding DNA: TGCAGTGCAAGTCCGGGACAAGTGTATTCACCCCTCCACTTT.

The sample holds many counts of this clonotype. This chain links TRBV7-8 with TRBJ1-2; D uncertain. With 5 bases removed from V and 2 bases from J, the gap between germline ends came to 15 bases. The CDR3 length is 15 residues. Germline CDR1 reads SGHVS; CDR2 reads FQNEAQ. The DNA for the CDR3 is TGTGCCAGCAGCCCAGGACGGGCGGCAAACTATGGCTACACCTTC. Its translation is CASSPGRAANYGYTF.

This clonotype was seen a few times. The rearrangement uses TRBV2 and TRBJ2-7; possible D gene TRBD1, 6 bases. The CDR3 is 14 residues long. Germline V gives CDR1 SNHLY, CDR2 FYNNEI. Trimming removed 2 bases at V and 3 bases at J, with 11 bases between. The CDR3, as DNA: TGTGCCAGCAGTGAAATTGGGGGCAACTACGAGCAGTACTTC. Amino acids: CASSEIGGNYEQYF.

The table lists this clonotype with many counts. The chain links TRBV9 to TRBJ2-1; possibly TRBD2 for D (5 bases). Between the trimmed V and J ends, which lost 3 bases and 6 bases, there was a span of 16 bases. Germline CDR1 reads SGDLS; CDR2 reads YYNGEE. The CDR3 spans 15 residues. The CDR3 loop is CASSGLEGLSNEQFF. CDR3 DNA sequence: TGTGCCAGCAGCGGTCTCGAGGGCCTAAGCAATGAGCAGTTCTTC.

This clonotype was seen a handful of times. This chain joins TRBV11-2 and TRBJ2-3; TRBD2 matches 13 bases. CDR3 length: 19 amino acids. The germline V gene encodes CDR1 SGHAT and CDR2 FQNNGV. V lost 3 bases, J lost 1 base, and 10 bases stayed unmatched. The CDR3 DNA follows: TGTGCCAGCAGCTTCCGGACTAGCGGGAGTGGAGCGCGCACAGATACGCAGTATTTT. The encoded protein is CASSFRTSGSGARTDTQYF.